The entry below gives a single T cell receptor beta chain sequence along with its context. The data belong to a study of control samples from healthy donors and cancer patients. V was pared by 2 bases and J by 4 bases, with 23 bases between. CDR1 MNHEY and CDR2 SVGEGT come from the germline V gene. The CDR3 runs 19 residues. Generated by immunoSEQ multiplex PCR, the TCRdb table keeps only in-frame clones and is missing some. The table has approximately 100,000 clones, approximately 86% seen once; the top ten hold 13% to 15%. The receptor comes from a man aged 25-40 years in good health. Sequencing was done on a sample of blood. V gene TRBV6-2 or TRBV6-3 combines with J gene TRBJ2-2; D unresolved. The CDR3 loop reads CASSYPTKTLDSRTGELFF. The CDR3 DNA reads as TGTGCCAGCAGTTACCCGACAAAAACCCTAGATTCTCGCACCGGGGAGCTGTTTTTT.